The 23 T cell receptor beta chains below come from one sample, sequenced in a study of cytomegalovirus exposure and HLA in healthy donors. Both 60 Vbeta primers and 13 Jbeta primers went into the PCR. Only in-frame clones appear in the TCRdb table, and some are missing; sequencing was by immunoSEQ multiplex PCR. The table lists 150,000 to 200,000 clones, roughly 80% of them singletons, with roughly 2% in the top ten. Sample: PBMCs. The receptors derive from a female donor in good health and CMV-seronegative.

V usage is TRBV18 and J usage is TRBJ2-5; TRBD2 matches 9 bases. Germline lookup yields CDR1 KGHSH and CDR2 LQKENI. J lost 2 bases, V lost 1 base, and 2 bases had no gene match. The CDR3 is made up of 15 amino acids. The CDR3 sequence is CASSPRLAGQETQYF. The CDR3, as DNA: TGTGCCAGCTCACCACGGCTAGCGGGACAAGAGACCCAGTACTTC. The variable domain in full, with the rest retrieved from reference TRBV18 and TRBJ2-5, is NAGVMQNPRHLVRRRGQEARLRCSPMKGHSHVYWYRQLPEEGLKFMVYLQKENIIDESGMPKERFSAEFPKEGPSILRIQQVVRGDSAAYFCASSPRLAGQETQYFGPGTRLLVL.

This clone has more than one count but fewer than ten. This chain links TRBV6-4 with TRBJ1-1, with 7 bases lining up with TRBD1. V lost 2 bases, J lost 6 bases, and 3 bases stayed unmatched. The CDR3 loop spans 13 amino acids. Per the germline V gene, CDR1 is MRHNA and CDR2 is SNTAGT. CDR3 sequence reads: CASSDPDRAEAFF. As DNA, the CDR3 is TGTGCCAGCAGTGACCCCGACAGGGCTGAAGCTTTCTTT.

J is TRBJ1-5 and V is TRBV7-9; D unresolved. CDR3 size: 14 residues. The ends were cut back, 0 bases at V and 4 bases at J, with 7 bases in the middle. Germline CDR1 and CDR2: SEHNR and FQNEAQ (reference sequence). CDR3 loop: CASSLAEDNQPQHF. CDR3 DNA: TGTGCCAGCAGCTTAGCGGAGGATAATCAGCCCCAGCATTTT.

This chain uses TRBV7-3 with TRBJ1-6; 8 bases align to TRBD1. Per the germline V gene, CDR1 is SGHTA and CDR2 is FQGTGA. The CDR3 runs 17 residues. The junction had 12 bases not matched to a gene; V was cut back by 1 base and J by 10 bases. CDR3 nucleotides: TGTGCCAGCAGCTTAAAGGGCCCTGGGACAGGAAACTCACCCCTCCACTTT. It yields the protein CASSLKGPGTGNSPLHF.

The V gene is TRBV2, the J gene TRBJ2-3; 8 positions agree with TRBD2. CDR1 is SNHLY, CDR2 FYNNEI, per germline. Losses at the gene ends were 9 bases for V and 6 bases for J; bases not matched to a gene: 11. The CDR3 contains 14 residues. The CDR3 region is CASARGGPTDTQYF. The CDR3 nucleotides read TGTGCCAGTGCCCGGGGGGGACCCACGGATACGCAGTATTTT.

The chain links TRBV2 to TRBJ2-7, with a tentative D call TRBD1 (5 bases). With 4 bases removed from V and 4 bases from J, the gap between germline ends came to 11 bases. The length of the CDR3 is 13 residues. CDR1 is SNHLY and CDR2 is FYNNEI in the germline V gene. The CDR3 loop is CASSGDSLYEQYF. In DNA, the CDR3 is TGTGCCAGCAGTGGAGACAGTCTATACGAGCAGTACTTC.

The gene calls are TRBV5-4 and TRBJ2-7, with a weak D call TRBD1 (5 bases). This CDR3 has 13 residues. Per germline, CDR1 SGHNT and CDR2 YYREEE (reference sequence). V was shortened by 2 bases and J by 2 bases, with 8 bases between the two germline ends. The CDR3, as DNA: TGTGCCAGCAGCTTTCAGGGAACCTACGAGCAGTACTTC. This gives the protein CASSFQGTYEQYF.

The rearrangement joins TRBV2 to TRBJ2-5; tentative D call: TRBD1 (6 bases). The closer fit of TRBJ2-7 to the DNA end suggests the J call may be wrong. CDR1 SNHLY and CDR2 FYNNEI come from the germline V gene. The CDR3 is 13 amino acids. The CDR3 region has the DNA TGTGCCAGCAGTACGACAGGCTCCTACGAGCAGTACTTC. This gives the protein CASSTTGSYEQYF.

CDR3 amino acids: CASSNRDRVQDTQYF. DNA of the CDR3: TGTGCCAGTAGTAACCGGGACAGGGTACAAGATACGCAGTATTTT. This rearrangement joins TRBV19 to TRBJ2-3; 9 bases line up with TRBD1. V dropped 4 bases and J dropped 5; count of bases not matched to a gene: 7. Germline assignment: CDR1 LNHDA and CDR2 SQIVND (reference sequence). The CDR3 loop spans 15 amino acids.

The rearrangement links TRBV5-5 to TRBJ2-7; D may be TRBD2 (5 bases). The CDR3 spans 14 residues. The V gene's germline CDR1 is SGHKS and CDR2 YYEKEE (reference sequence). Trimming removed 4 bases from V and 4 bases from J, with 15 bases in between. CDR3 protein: CASSALARGYEQYF. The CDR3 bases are TGTGCCAGCAGCGCGCTTGCCAGAGGGTACGAGCAGTACTTC.

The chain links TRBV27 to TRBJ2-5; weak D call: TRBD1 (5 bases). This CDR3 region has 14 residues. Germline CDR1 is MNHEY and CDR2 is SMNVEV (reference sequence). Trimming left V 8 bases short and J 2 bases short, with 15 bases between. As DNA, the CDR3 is TGTGCCAGCGGAGACAGAGATACTCAAGAGACCCAGTACTTC. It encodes CASGDRDTQETQYF.

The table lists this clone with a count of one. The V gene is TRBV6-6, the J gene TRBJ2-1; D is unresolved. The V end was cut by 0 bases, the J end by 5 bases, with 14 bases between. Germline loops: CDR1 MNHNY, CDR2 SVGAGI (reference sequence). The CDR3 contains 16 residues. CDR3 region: CASSYSMAVFHNEQFF. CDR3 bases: TGTGCCAGCAGTTACTCGATGGCAGTCTTCCACAATGAGCAGTTCTTC.

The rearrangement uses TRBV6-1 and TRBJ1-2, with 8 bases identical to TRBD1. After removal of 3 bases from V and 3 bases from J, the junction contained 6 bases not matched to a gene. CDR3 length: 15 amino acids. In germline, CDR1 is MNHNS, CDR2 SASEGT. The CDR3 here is CASSDKAQGDYGYTF. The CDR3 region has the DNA TGTGCCAGCAGTGATAAGGCACAGGGGGACTATGGCTACACCTTC.

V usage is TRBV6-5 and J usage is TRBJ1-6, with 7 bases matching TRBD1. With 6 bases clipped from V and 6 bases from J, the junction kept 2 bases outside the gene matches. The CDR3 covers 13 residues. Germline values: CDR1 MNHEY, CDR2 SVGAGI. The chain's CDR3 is CASRGQVNSPLHF. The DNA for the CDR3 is TGTGCCAGCAGAGGACAGGTTAATTCACCCCTCCACTTT.

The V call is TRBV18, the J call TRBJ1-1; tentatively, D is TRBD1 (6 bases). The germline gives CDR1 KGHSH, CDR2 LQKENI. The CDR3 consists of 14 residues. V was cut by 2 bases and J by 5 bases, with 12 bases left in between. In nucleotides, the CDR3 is TGTGCCAGCTCACCATCAGGGGTATTAACTGAAGCTTTCTTT. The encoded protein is CASSPSGVLTEAFF.

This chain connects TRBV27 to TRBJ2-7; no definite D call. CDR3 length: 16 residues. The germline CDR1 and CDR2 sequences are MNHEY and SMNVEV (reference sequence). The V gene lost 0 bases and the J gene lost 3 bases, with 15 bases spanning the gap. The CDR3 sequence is CASSLSASSLYYEQYF. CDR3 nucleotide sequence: TGTGCCAGCAGTTTATCGGCCAGTTCTCTTTACTACGAGCAGTACTTC.

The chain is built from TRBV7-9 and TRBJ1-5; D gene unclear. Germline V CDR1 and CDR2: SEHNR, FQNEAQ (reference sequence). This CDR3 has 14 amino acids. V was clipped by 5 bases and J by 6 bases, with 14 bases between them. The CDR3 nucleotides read TGTGCCAGCAGCGACACAGTAAACGGTCAGCCCCAGCATTTT. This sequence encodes CASSDTVNGQPQHF.

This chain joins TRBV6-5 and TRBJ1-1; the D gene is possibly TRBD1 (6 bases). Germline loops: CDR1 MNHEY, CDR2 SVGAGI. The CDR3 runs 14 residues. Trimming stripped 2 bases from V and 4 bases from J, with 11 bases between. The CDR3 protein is CASSYGGDTTEAFF. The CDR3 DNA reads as TGTGCCAGCAGTTACGGGGGCGATACCACTGAAGCTTTCTTT.

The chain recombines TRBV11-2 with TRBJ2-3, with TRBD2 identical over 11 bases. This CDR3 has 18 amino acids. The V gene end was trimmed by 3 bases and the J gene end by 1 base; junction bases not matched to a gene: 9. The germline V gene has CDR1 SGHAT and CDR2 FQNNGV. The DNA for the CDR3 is TGTGCCAGCAGCTTTGCCCCGGGACTAGCGGAAGGCACAGATACGCAGTATTTT. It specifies CASSFAPGLAEGTDTQYF. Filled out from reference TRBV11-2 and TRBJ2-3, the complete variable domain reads EAGVAQSPRYKIIEKRQSVAFWCNPISGHATLYWYQQILGQGPKLLIQFQNNGVVDDSQLPKDRFSAERLKGVDSTLKIQPAKLEDSAVYLCASSFAPGLAEGTDTQYFGPGTRLTVL.

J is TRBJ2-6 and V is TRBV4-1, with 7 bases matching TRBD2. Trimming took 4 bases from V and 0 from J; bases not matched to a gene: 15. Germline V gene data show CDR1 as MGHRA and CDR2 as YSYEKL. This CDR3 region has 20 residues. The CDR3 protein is CASSPGGGKSITSGANVLTF. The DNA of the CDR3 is TGCGCCAGCAGCCCCGGGGGAGGGAAAAGTATAACCTCTGGGGCCAACGTCCTGACTTTC.

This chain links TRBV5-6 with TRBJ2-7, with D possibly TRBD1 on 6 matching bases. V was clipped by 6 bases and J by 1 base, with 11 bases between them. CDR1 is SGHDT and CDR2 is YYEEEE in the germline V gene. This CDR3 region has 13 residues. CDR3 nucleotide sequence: TGTGCCAGCAAACTAGGGGGATCCTACGAGCAGTACTTC. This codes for CASKLGGSYEQYF.

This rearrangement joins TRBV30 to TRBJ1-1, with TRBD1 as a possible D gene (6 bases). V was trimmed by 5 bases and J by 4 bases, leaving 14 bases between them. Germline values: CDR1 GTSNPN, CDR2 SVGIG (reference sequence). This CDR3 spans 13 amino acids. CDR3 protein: CAWEIGGSTEAFF. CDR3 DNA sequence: TGTGCCTGGGAAATAGGGGGTTCCACTGAAGCTTTCTTT.

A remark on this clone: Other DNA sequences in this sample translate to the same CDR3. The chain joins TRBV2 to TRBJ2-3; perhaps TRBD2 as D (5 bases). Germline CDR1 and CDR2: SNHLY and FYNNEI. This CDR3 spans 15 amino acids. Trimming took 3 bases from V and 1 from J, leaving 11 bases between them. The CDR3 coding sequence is TGTGCCAGCAGTGAGAGAAGCGGCGGCACAGATACGCAGTATTTT. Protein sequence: CASSERSGGTDTQYF.